These T cell receptor beta chains were read from a single sample in a study of T cells in Graves' hyperthyroidism and ophthalmopathy. TCRdb re-called the multiplex PCR reads with MiXCR, one entry per CDR3 protein. This table holds about 52,000 distinct CDR3 sequences, approximately 48% found once. Source material: blood. These receptors were collected from a woman aged 45-59 years with Graves' ophthalmopathy. The CDR3 runs from the conserved cysteine through the conserved F or W. Fields, in order: J gene, V gene, clone size, CDR3 length, CDR3 protein. Rows give clone size only sometimes, using once, few, many, or a class for an expanded clone.

J: TRBJ2-7; V: TRBV12-3/TRBV12-4; size: NA; length: 13; CDR3: CASKLADTDEQYF
J: TRBJ2-3; V: TRBV7-8; size: NA; length: 15; CDR3: CASSDNPGQGYEQYF
J: TRBJ2-1; V: TRBV10-3; size: NA; length: 14; CDR3: CAISKDRGRAEQFF
J: TRBJ2-7; V: TRBV6-1; size: many; length: 15; CDR3: CASSEEGTSRGEQYF
J: TRBJ2-7; V: TRBV2; size: NA; length: 13; CDR3: CASKEGRAYEQYF
J: TRBJ1-3; V: TRBV15; size: many; length: 17; CDR3: CATSRGKEGARGNTIYF
J: TRBJ1-2; V: TRBV7-2; size: many; length: 13; CDR3: CASSRQGAYGYTF
J: TRBJ2-7; V: TRBV27; size: NA; length: 16; CDR3: CASSLYFGQIYEEQYF
J: TRBJ2-7; V: TRBV20-1; size: NA; length: 13; CDR3: CSAYRDSSYEQYF
J: TRBJ2-5; V: TRBV11-2; size: many; length: 13; CDR3: CASSLWTRETQYF
J: TRBJ2-1; V: TRBV6-2/TRBV6-3; size: NA; length: 15; CDR3: CASSSLAGEDNEQFF
J: TRBJ2-3; V: TRBV7-2; size: many; length: 17; CDR3: CASSQDGLAGGPDTQYF
J: TRBJ1-6; V: TRBV11-2; size: NA; length: 13; CDR3: CASSLGESSPLHF
J: TRBJ1-2; V: TRBV12-3/TRBV12-4; size: NA; length: 17; CDR3: CAVGHTGELFFGEGYTF
J: TRBJ2-3; V: TRBV2; size: NA; length: 16; CDR3: CASIQESASSTDTQYF
J: TRBJ1-2; V: TRBV9; size: NA; length: 13; CDR3: CASSVGLNYGYTF
J: TRBJ2-7; V: TRBV2; size: NA; length: 15; CDR3: CASSVKNRNTYEQYF
J: TRBJ1-6; V: TRBV7-8; size: NA; length: 16; CDR3: CASSLTSGELGSPLHF
J: TRBJ1-4; V: TRBV20-1; size: once; length: 12; CDR3: CSAPQGREKLFF
J: TRBJ1-4; V: TRBV9; size: NA; length: 15; CDR3: CASSAVGTYNEKLFF
J: TRBJ1-4; V: TRBV18; size: once; length: 16; CDR3: CACSPPNGQDNEKLFF
J: TRBJ2-7; V: TRBV5-1; size: many; length: 16; CDR3: CASSYARGAYTYEQYF
J: TRBJ2-7; V: TRBV20-1; size: NA; length: 17; CDR3: CSAVSGLAGRNSYEQYF